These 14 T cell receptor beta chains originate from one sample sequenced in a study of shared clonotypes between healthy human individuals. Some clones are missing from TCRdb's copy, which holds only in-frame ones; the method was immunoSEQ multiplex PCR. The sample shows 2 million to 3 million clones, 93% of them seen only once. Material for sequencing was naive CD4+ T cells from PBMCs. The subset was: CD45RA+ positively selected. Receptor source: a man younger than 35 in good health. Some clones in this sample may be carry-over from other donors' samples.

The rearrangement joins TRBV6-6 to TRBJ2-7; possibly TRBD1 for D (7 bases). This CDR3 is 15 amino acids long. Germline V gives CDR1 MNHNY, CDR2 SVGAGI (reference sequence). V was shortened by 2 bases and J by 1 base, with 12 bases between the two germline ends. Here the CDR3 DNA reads TGTGCCAGCAGTTACGCGACAGGGAGGTCCTACGAGCAGTACTTC. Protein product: CASSYATGRSYEQYF.

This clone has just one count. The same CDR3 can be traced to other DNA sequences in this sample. The DNA for the CDR3 is TGTGCCAGCAGTGAACTCCTAGCGGAAGAGACCCAGTACTTC. Translation gives CASSELLAEETQYF. The V and J genes are TRBV2 and TRBJ2-5; 7 bases are a match to TRBD2. The ends lost 2 bases at V and 3 bases at J; junction bases unmatched: 3. The CDR3 spans 14 residues. In germline, CDR1 is SNHLY, CDR2 FYNNEI.

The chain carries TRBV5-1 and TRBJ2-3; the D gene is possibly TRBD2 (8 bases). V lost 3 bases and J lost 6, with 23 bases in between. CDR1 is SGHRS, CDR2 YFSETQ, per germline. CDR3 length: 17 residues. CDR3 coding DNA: TGCGCCAGCAGCTCCGGGAGGGGACAGATGTTCGGGGATACGCAGTATTTT. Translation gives CASSSGRGQMFGDTQYF.

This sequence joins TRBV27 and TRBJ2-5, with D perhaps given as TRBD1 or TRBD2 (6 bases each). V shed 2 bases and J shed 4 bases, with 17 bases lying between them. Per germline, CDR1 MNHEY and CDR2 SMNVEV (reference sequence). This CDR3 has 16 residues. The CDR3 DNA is TGTGCCAGCAGTTTAATGATGGGGGGCGCGGGAGAGACCCAGTACTTC. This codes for CASSLMMGGAGETQYF.

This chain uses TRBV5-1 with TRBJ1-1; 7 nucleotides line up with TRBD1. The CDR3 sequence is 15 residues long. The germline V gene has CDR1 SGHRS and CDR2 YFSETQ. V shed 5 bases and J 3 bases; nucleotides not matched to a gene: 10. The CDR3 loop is CASRFIAGTDTEAFF. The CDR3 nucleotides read TGCGCCAGCAGGTTTATTGCCGGGACAGACACTGAAGCTTTCTTT.

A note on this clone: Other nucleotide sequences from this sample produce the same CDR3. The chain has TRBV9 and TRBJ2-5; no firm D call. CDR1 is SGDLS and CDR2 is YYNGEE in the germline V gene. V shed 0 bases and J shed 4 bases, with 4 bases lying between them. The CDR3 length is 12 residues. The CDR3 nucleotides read TGTGCCAGCAGCGTAGGAGGAGAGACCCAGTACTTC. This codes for CASSVGGETQYF.

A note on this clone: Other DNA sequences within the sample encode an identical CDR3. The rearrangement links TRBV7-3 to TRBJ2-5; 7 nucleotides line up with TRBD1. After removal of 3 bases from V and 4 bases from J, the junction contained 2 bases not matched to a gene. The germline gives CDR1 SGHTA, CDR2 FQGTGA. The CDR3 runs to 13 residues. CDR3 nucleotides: TGTGCCAGCAGCTTGACAGGGTTAGAGACCCAGTACTTC. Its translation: CASSLTGLETQYF.

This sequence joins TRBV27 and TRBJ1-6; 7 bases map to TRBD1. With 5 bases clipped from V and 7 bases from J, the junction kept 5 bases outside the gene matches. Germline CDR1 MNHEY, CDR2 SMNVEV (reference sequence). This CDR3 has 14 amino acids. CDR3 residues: CASSRGQSNSPLHF. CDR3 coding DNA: TGTGCCAGCAGTAGGGGACAGTCGAATTCACCCCTCCACTTT.

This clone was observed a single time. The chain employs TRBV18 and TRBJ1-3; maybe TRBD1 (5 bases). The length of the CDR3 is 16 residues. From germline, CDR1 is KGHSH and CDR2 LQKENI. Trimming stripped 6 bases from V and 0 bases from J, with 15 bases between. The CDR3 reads CASSPGVVSSGNTIYF. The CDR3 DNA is TGTGCCAGCTCCCCGGGGGTAGTCAGCTCTGGAAACACCATATATTTT.

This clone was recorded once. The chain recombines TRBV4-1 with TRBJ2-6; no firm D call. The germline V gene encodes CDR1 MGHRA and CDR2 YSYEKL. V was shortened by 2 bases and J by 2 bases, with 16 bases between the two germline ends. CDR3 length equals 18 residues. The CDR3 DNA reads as TGCGCCAGCAGCCAACCTCTTTCATCCCCAGCTGGGGCCAACGTCCTGACTTTC. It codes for CASSQPLSSPAGANVLTF.

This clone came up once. DNA of the CDR3: TGTGCCAGCAGGCGGACTAGCGGGAGTGTATACAATGAGCAGTTCTTC. It codes for CASRRTSGSVYNEQFF. The V call is TRBV11-2, the J call TRBJ2-1; 13 bases are a match to TRBD2. Germline CDR1 reads SGHAT; CDR2 reads FQNNGV. The CDR3 covers 16 residues. After removal of 6 bases from V and 4 bases from J, the junction contained 6 bases not matched to a gene.

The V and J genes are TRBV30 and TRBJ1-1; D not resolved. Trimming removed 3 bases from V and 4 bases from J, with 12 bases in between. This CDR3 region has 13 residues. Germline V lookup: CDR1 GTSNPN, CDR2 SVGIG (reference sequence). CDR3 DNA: TGTGCCTGGAGAACCGGGGTGGGCACTGAAGCTTTCTTT. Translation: CAWRTGVGTEAFF.

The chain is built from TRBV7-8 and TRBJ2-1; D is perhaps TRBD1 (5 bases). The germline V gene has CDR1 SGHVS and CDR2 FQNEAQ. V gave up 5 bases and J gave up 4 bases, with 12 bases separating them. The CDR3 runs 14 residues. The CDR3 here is CASSEQGPYNEQFF. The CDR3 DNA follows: TGTGCCAGCAGCGAGCAGGGTCCATACAATGAGCAGTTCTTC.

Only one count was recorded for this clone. Written as DNA, the CDR3 is TGTGCCAGCAGCTTCGGGGGGGCCGGGAACACTGAAGCTTTCTTT. Translating it yields CASSFGGAGNTEAFF. V gene TRBV7-9 combines with J gene TRBJ1-1; tentative D call: TRBD1 (6 bases). Per the germline V gene, CDR1 is SEHNR and CDR2 is FQNEAQ (reference sequence). Between the trimmed V and J ends, which lost 3 bases and 1 base, there was a span of 12 bases. This CDR3 comprises 15 residues.